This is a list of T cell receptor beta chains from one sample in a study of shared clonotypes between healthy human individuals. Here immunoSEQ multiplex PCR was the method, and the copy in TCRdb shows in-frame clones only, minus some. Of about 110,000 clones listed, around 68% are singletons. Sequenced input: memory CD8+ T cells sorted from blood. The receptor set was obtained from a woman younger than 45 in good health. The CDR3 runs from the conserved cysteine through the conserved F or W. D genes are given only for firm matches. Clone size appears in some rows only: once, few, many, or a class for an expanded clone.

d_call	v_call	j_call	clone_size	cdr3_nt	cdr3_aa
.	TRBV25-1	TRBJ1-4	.	TGTGCCAGCAGTGTCAGGGGTATGGAAATGAGACTGTTTTTT	CASSVRGMEMRLFF
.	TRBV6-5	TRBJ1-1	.	TGTGCCAGCAGGGGAACGGGACTGTACACTGAAGCTTTCTTT	CASRGTGLYTEAFF
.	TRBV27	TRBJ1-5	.	TGTGCCAGCAGTCCAAAGAGTAGAAATCAGCCCCAGCATTTT	CASSPKSRNQPQHF
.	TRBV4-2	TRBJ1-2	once	TGTGCCAGCAGCCAGACCTTCCCCAGGACGGTGAACTATGGCTACACCTTC	CASSQTFPRTVNYGYTF
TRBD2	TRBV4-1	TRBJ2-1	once	TGCGCCAGCAGCCAAGTTAGTAATAGCGGGAGTTGGTACAATGAGCAGTTCTTC	CASSQVSNSGSWYNEQFF
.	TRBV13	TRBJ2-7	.	TGTGCCAGCAGCTTAGAGGGGGTGGTCGGCTACGAGCAGTACTTC	CASSLEGVVGYEQYF
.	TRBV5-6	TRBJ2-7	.	TGTGCCAGCAGCTTGGAGGCGGAATCCTACGAGCAGTACTTC	CASSLEAESYEQYF
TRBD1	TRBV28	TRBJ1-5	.	TGTGCCAGCACGACAGGGTATAGCAATCAGCCCCAGCATTTT	CASTTGYSNQPQHF
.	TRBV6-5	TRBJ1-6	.	TGTGCCAGCAGTTACTCGAGGCCGGGAGGGTCACCCCTCCACTTT	CASSYSRPGGSPLHF
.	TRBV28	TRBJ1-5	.	TGTGCCAGCAGCAAGAATCAGCCCCAGCATTTT	CASSKNQPQHF
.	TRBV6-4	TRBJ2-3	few	TGTGCCAGCAGTGAGTCGGCGGGCCTCTCCTCGGATACGCAGTATTTT	CASSESAGLSSDTQYF
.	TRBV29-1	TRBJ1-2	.	TGCAGCGTTGAAGATGACAGGCCTCCTAACTATGGCTACACCTTC	CSVEDDRPPNYGYTF
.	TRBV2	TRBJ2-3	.	TGTGCCAGCAATTCCCGGGGGAGCACAGATACGCAGTATTTT	CASNSRGSTDTQYF
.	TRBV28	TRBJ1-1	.	TGTGCCAGCATCCCTCCTGACGGATACACTGAAGCTTTCTTT	CASIPPDGYTEAFF
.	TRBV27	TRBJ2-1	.	TGTGCCAGCAGTTTAGATGGGGGGACCTACAATGAGCAGTTCTTC	CASSLDGGTYNEQFF
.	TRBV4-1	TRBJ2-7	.	TGCGCCAGCAGCAGGGCACTTACCTACGAGCAGTACTTC	CASSRALTYEQYF
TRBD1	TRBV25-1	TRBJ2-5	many	TGTGCCAGCAGGGGCAGGGGGATCGGTCAAACCCAGTACTTC	CASRGRGIGQTQYF
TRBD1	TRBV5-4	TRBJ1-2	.	TGTGCCAGCAGCCGCGACCCGGGACAGGGGGCAGATGGCTACACCTTC	CASSRDPGQGADGYTF
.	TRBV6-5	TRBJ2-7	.	TGTGCCAGCAGTTACGGGGAATCCTACGAGCAGTACTTC	CASSYGESYEQYF
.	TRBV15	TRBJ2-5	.	TGTGCCACCAGCCCCCCGGACGGCGGAAGGGGAGAGACCCAGTACTTC	CATSPPDGGRGETQYF
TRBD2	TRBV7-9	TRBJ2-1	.	TGTGCCAGCAGCCCCAGAGGCGGGAGTTCCTACAATGAGCAGTTCTTC	CASSPRGGSSYNEQFF
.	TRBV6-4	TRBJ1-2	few	TGTGCCAGCAGTGAGGATCAGGGTGGGAACTATGGCTACACCTTC	CASSEDQGGNYGYTF
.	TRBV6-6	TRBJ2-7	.	TGTGCCAGCAGTAAGCCTTCTGGGGACGGACGAGCCGAGCAGTACTTC	CASSKPSGDGRAEQYF
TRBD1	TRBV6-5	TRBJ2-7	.	TGTGCCAGCAGTTCTACCGGGACAGCCTACGAGCAGTACTTC	CASSSTGTAYEQYF
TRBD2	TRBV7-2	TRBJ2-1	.	TGTGCCAGCAGCTTTAGCGGGAGAATGAATGAGCAGTTCTTC	CASSFSGRMNEQFF
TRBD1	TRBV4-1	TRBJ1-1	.	TGCGCCAGCAGCCACCCGGGTGGGACAGGGGAGACTGAAGCTTTCTTT	CASSHPGGTGETEAFF
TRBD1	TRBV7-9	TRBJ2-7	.	TGTGCCACAAAACAGGGGGCGTCCTACGAGCAGTACTTC	CATKQGASYEQYF
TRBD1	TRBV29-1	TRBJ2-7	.	TGCAGCGTTGAAGACCAACGTGGGGACAGGGTTCACGAGCAGTACTTC	CSVEDQRGDRVHEQYF
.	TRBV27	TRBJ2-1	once	TGTGCCAGCAGTTTAATTACTAGTTTAGATGAGCAGTTCTTC	CASSLITSLDEQFF